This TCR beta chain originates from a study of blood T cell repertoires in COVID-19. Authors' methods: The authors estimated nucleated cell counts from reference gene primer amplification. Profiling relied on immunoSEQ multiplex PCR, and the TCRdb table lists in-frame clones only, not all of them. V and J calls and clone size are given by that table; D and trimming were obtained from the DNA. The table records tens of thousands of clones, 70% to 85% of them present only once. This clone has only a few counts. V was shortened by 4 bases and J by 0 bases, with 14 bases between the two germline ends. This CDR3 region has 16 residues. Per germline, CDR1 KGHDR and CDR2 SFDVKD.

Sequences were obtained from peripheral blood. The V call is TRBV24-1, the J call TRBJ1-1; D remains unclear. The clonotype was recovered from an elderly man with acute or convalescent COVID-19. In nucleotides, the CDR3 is TGTGCCACCAGTGACGGTTGCCTCGACTTGAACACTGAAGCTTTCTTT. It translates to CATSDGCLDLNTEAFF.